This passage covers 17 T cell receptor beta chains from one sample sequenced in a study of shared clonotypes between healthy human individuals. Here immunoSEQ multiplex PCR was the method, and the copy in TCRdb shows in-frame clones only, minus some. The sample holds 2 million or so clones, 85% to 95% seen once. Terminally differentiated effector memory CD45RA+ cells were left out of the naive CD8 fraction, which was CD45RO-negative and positively selected for CCR7. Sample: naive CD8+ T cells sorted from blood. The receptor set was obtained from a man younger than 30 in good health.

This chain connects TRBV10-2 to TRBJ2-1, with a possible D match to TRBD2 (5 bases). V was shortened by 3 bases and J by 6 bases, with 12 bases between the two germline ends. The CDR3 totals 14 residues. CDR1 is WSHSY, CDR2 SAAADI, per germline. CDR3 protein: CASSDSLGSNEQFF. DNA of the CDR3: TGCGCCAGCAGTGACTCACTTGGGAGCAATGAGCAGTTCTTC.

Notes on this clone: In the same sample, other DNA sequences code for this CDR3. J is TRBJ2-3 and V is TRBV9; no firm D call. The CDR3 is 12 amino acids. Trimming took 3 bases from V and 3 from J, leaving 5 bases between them. Germline loops: CDR1 SGDLS, CDR2 YYNGEE. CDR3 nucleotide sequence: TGTGCCAGCAGCGACCCGACAGATACGCAGTATTTT. Protein: CASSDPTDTQYF.

The chain has TRBV9 and TRBJ2-1; 11 bases match TRBD2. Per germline, CDR1 SGDLS and CDR2 YYNGEE. The CDR3 spans 18 residues. V lost 1 base to trimming and J lost 3 bases; unmatched junction nucleotides: 9. The CDR3 DNA reads TGTGCCAGCAGCGTATCCAGCATACTAGCGGGAGTCTACAATGAGCAGTTCTTC. Translation: CASSVSSILAGVYNEQFF.

To note about this clone: Other nucleotide sequences from this sample produce the same CDR3. The chain combines TRBV5-6 with TRBJ1-4; D is possibly TRBD1 (5 bases). The CDR3 length is 12 residues. Germline assignment: CDR1 SGHDT and CDR2 YYEEEE. Trimming shortened V by 3 bases and J by 8 bases, and 8 bases separated the two germline ends. The CDR3 loop reads CASSWGDEKLFF. CDR3 in DNA: TGTGCCAGCAGCTGGGGGGACGAAAAACTGTTTTTT.

The chain carries TRBV28 and TRBJ2-3; 8 bases align to TRBD1. The CDR3 is made up of 16 amino acids. Germline assignment: CDR1 MDHEN and CDR2 SYDVKM. The junction had 10 bases not matched to a gene; V was cut back by 6 bases and J by 2 bases. The CDR3 is CASSPLRGPFTDTQYF. The DNA of the CDR3 is TGTGCCAGCAGCCCACTCAGGGGGCCCTTCACAGATACGCAGTATTTT.

The genes are TRBV9 and TRBJ2-2; D is unclear. V was cut by 1 base and J by 8 bases, with 9 bases left in between. There are 13 residues in the CDR3. The germline gives CDR1 SGDLS, CDR2 YYNGEE. For the CDR3, the DNA is TGTGCCAGCAGCGTAAAGTACCCGGGGGAGCTGTTTTTT. Its protein product is CASSVKYPGELFF.

V and J are TRBV4-3 and TRBJ1-2, with 10 positions matching TRBD1. The CDR3 has 14 amino acids. Trimming took 4 bases from V and 2 from J; bases not matched to a gene: 1. The germline V gene encodes CDR1 LGHNA and CDR2 YSLEER. CDR3 sequence (DNA): TGCGCCAGCAGCCCGGGACAGGGGAACTATGGCTACACCTTC. Its translation is CASSPGQGNYGYTF.

The V call is TRBV19, the J call TRBJ1-5; D might be TRBD1 (6 bases). Deletions cut 0 bases from V and 2 bases from J, with 23 bases between. The CDR3 consists of 20 residues. The germline V gene has CDR1 LNHDA and CDR2 SQIVND (reference sequence). CDR3 sequence reads: CASSIDQRDTDLVGNQPQHF. The DNA for the CDR3 is TGTGCCAGTAGTATAGATCAAAGGGACACGGACTTAGTTGGCAATCAGCCCCAGCATTTT.

The chain uses TRBV12-5 and TRBJ2-2; D is undetermined. This CDR3 has 13 amino acids. With 6 bases removed from V and 2 bases from J, the gap between germline ends came to 7 bases. CDR1 is LGHNT, CDR2 FRNRAP, per germline. The CDR3 loop reads CASGAYNTGELFF. The CDR3 nucleotides read TGTGCTAGTGGGGCCTACAACACCGGGGAGCTGTTTTTT.

This clone was counted only a few times. The chain recombines TRBV28 with TRBJ1-6; tentatively, D is TRBD1 (5 bases). CDR3 length equals 14 residues. The ends were cut back, 4 bases at V and 6 bases at J, with 10 bases in the middle. Germline values: CDR1 MDHEN, CDR2 SYDVKM. DNA of the CDR3: TGTGCCAGCAGTTGGGACGGAATTAATTCACCCCTCCACTTT. This gives the protein CASSWDGINSPLHF.

This clone was detected only once. V and J are TRBV25-1 and TRBJ1-6; D gene unclear. CDR1 and CDR2 (germline): MGHDK, SYGVNS. V was trimmed by 1 base and J by 10 bases, leaving 5 bases between them. This CDR3 is 12 amino acids long. The CDR3 here is CASSESHSPLHF. In DNA, the CDR3 is TGTGCCAGCAGTGAATCGCACTCACCCCTCCACTTT.

The chain combines TRBV28 with TRBJ2-7; D is perhaps TRBD2 (5 bases). The CDR3 totals 13 residues. Trimming removed 5 bases at V and 5 bases at J, with 13 bases between. CDR1 and CDR2 from the germline V gene are MDHEN and SYDVKM. CDR3 sequence (DNA): TGTGCCAGCAGTCCCCCCCCCGGGAACGAGCAGTACTTC. Residues: CASSPPPGNEQYF.

Worth noting for this clone: Other DNA sequences in this sample translate to the same CDR3. The J gene is TRBJ1-1, the V gene TRBV29-1; D gene uncertain. Trimming left V 7 bases short and J 1 base short, with 4 bases between. CDR3 length equals 10 residues. Germline V gene data show CDR1 as SQVTM and CDR2 as ANQGSEA. The CDR3 sequence is CSAWNTEAFF. The DNA of the CDR3 is TGCAGCGCATGGAACACTGAAGCTTTCTTT.

The J gene is TRBJ2-5, the V gene TRBV12-5; 7 positions agree with TRBD1. CDR3 size: 15 residues. CDR1 is LGHNT and CDR2 is FRNRAP in the germline V gene. Germline trimming cut 4 bases from V and 0 bases from J; bases unmatched to any gene: 5. The CDR3 sequence is CASGYGQANQETQYF. The CDR3 DNA reads TGTGCTAGTGGTTACGGACAGGCAAACCAAGAGACCCAGTACTTC.

The chain uses TRBV11-2 and TRBJ2-4; D not resolved. The CDR3 covers 15 residues. Germline V CDR1 and CDR2: SGHAT, FQNNGV. Trimming pared 3 bases from V and 0 bases from J, leaving 9 bases between. CDR3 in DNA: TGTGCCAGCAGCTTGGCTACTGTAGCCAAAAACATTCAGTACTTC. This codes for CASSLATVAKNIQYF.

The chain employs TRBV6-5 and TRBJ2-7; D remains unclear. Trimming left V 0 bases short and J 5 bases short, with 11 bases between. The CDR3 spans 14 residues. Germline assignment: CDR1 MNHEY and CDR2 SVGAGI. This chain's CDR3 is CASSYSVLADEQYF. CDR3 coding DNA: TGTGCCAGCAGTTACTCGGTGTTAGCAGACGAGCAGTACTTC.

This chain uses TRBV29-1 with TRBJ2-1, with D possibly matching TRBD1 (5 bases). The CDR3 sequence is 12 residues long. Germline CDR1 and CDR2: SQVTM and ANQGSEA. Trimming took off 8 bases at V and 4 bases at J, with 12 bases between the two ends. CDR3 region: CSIPTVYNEQFF. In DNA, the CDR3 is TGCAGCATTCCGACAGTGTACAATGAGCAGTTCTTC.